This T cell receptor (beta chain) was obtained from a study of regulatory T cells in long-lasting Graves disease. Construction of the TCR beta libraries employed iRepertoire HTBI primers in conjunction with Arm-PCR of CDR3 regions. Authors' analysis steps: Samples jointly harbored fewer than 70 TRBV and 14 TRBJ segments. TCRdb re-analysed the multiplex PCR reads in MiXCR, keeping a single row per CDR3 protein. For this entry, the V and J calls and clone size follow TCRdb and not the study's own pipeline. The sample records 400,000 to 500,000 distinct CDR3 sequences, 12% to 15% being singletons. Of note for this clonotype: The antigen is unknown.

Study-level findings and limits: Patients with persistent disease showed a bias toward TRBV28, TRBJ1-2 and TRBJ2-5.

As for time point: newly diagnosed GD, antithyroid drugs for less than 3 months. Extracted PBMC RNA gave rise to the TCR library. The patients were drawn from one endocrinology department in Xi'an, China. With V trimmed by 8 bases and J by 9 bases, 14 bases remained unmatched. The CDR3 is 15 amino acids. CDR1 and CDR2 (germline): ENHRY, SYGVKD. This sample also appeared in a second study, on T cells in Graves' hyperthyroidism and ophthalmopathy. This second study says: The HTBI primer set served for first-round RT-PCR of the TCR CDR3.

The sample was peripheral blood mononuclear cells (PBMCs), taken at new diagnosis, from a patient treated with antithyroid drugs. The clonotype was recovered from a woman between 45 and 60 years old with Graves disease. This sequence joins TRBV10-3 and TRBJ2-1, with TRBD1 matching over 9 bases. CDR3 protein: CAIGPPGQGFGEQFF. DNA of the CDR3: TGTGCCATCGGCCCCCCGGGACAGGGTTTCGGTGAGCAGTTCTTC.